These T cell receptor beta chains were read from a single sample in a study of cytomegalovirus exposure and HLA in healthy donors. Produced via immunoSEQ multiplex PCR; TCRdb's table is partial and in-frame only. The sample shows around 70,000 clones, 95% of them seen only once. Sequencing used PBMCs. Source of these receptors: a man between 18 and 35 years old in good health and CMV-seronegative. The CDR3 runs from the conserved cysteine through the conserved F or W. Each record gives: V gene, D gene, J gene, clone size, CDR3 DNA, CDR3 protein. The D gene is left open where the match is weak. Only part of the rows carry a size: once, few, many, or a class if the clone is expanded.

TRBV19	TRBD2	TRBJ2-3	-	TGTGCCAGTAGTAACAGGGAAGGACTAGCCCTTCCAGATACGCAGTATTTT	CASSNREGLALPDTQYF
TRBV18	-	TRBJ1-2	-	TGTGCCAGCTCACCGCCAAGAGGGGGGGCAAACTATGGCTACACCTTC	CASSPPRGGANYGYTF
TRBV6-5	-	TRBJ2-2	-	TGTGCCAGCAGTCGCGGGACAGTGGGGGCCGGGGAGCTGTTTTTT	CASSRGTVGAGELFF
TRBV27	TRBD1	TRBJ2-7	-	TGTGCCAGCAGTCCTCCGGGACAGGAGTCCTACGAGCAGTACTTC	CASSPPGQESYEQYF
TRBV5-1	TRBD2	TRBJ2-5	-	TGCGCCAGCAGCCTGGGGGGAGCGGGGTCAGAGACCCAGTACTTC	CASSLGGAGSETQYF
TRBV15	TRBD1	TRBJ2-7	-	TGTGCCACCAGCAGAGGAAGGACAGGGACAGGGATTTACGAGCAGTACTTC	CATSRGRTGTGIYEQYF
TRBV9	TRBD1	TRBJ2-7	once	TGTGCCAGCAGCTGGACAGGCCCCTACGAGCAGTACTTC	CASSWTGPYEQYF
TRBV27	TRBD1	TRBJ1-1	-	TGTGCCAGCAGTACTGACAGGGGCCGTGCTGAAGCTTTCTTT	CASSTDRGRAEAFF
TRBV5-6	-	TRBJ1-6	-	TGTGCCAGCAGCCCGGGACATTTGACTAATTCACCCCTCCACTTT	CASSPGHLTNSPLHF
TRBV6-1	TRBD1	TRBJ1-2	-	TGTGCCAGCACCTTACAGGGGAGGAAGGATGGCTACACCTTC	CASTLQGRKDGYTF
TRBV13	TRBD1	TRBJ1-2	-	TGTGCCAGCGGACAGGGAATTAGCGGCTACACCTTC	CASGQGISGYTF
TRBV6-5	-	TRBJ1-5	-	TGTGCCAGCAGTTACTCGGGGCAGTCCAATCAGCCCCAGCATTTT	CASSYSGQSNQPQHF
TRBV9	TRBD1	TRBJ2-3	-	TGTGCCAGCAACCCTGGGACAGGGGGCACAGATACGCAGTATTTT	CASNPGTGGTDTQYF
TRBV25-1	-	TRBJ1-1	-	TGTGCCAGCAGTGATCTTGCAGGGGACACTGAAGCTTTCTTT	CASSDLAGDTEAFF
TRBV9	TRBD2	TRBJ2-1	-	TGTGCCAGCAGCGCTCCGGGACTAGCAAGTATTAATGAGCAGTTCTTC	CASSAPGLASINEQFF
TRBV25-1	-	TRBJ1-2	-	TGTGCCAGCCGTCCGGTCGGGGTTGCAGCTGGTGGCTACACCTTC	CASRPVGVAAGGYTF
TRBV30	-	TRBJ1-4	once	TGTGCCTGGAGCGGTCAGGGGACTAATGAAAAACTGTTTTTT	CAWSGQGTNEKLFF
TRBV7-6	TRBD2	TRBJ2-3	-	TGTGCCAGCAGCCGGACTAGCGGGCGGCATACGCAGTATTTT	CASSRTSGRHTQYF
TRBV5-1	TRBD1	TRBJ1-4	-	TGCGCCAGCAGCCGGGACAGGCGTAGGGAAAAACTGTTTTTT	CASSRDRRREKLFF
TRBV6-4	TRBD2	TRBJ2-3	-	TGTGCCAGCAGTGACGAAGCGGGGGGGCTAGATACGCAGTATTTT	CASSDEAGGLDTQYF
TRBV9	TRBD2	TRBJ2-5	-	TGTGCCAGCAGCGTAGGACTAGCGGGGGGGACGGCGGAAGAGACCCAGTACTTC	CASSVGLAGGTAEETQYF
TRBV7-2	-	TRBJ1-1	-	TGTGCCAGCAGAGAGCCCCCGAACACTGAAGCTTTCTTT	CASREPPNTEAFF
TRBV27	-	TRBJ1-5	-	TGTGCCAGCAGCTTGGGGGGAGGCAATCAGCCCCAGCATTTT	CASSLGGGNQPQHF
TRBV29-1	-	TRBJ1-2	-	TGCAGCGCTCCTTTGGCCCCGATCAGTACTGGCTACACCTTC	CSAPLAPISTGYTF
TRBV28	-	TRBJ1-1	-	TGTGCCAGCAGTTTTACGGGGAAAGCTTTCTTT	CASSFTGKAFF
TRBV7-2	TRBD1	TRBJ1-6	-	TGTGCCAGCAGCTTCGGGACAGTTAATTCACCCCTCCACTTT	CASSFGTVNSPLHF
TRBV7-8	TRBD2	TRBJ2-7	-	TGTGCCAGCAGCTTAGGATCAGGTATTAGCGGGGGAGTCTACGAGCAGTACTTC	CASSLGSGISGGVYEQYF
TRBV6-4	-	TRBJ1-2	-	TGTGCCAGCAGCGATTACCCAGGGTCGGGTGGCTACACCTTC	CASSDYPGSGGYTF
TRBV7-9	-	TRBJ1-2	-	TGTGCCAGCAGCTTATGGGGGGATCGCTACACCTTC	CASSLWGDRYTF
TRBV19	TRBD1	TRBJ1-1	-	TGTGCCAGTAGTATAGGATGGGGGACAGGGGCAATGAACACTGAAGCTTTCTTT	CASSIGWGTGAMNTEAFF
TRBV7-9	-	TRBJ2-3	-	TGTGCCAGCAGCTCCCGACAGACTACGCAGTATTTT	CASSSRQTTQYF
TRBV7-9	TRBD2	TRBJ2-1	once	TGTGCCAGCAGCTATAGGGTCTTAGCGGGGGGGCTGGTTGGAGAGCAGTTCTTC	CASSYRVLAGGLVGEQFF
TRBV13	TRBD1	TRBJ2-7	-	TGTGCCAGCAGCTTTATGGCCCAAGGGACAGCCTACGAGCAGTACTTC	CASSFMAQGTAYEQYF
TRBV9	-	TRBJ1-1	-	TGTGCCAGCAGCGTAGATGCCAGGGGATACGCTGCTTTCTTT	CASSVDARGYAAFF
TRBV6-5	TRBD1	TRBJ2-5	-	TGTGCCAGCAGTTACTCACGACAGGGGAGGGAGACCCAGTACTTC	CASSYSRQGRETQYF
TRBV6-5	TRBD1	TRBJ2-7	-	TGTGCCAGCAGTCCGACAGGGCGCTACGAGCAGTACTTC	CASSPTGRYEQYF
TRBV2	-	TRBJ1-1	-	TGTGCCAGCAGCGGTCGGAAGGGCCGGGACTCGAACACTGAAGCTTTCTTT	CASSGRKGRDSNTEAFF
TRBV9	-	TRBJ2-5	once	TGTGCCAGCAGCGTAGAGCGCGGGGGCGTTAAAGAGACCCAGTACTTC	CASSVERGGVKETQYF
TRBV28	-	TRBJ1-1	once	TGTGCCAGCAGTTTACCTGGTCGTGGAGGCAGAGCTTTCTTT	CASSLPGRGGRAFF
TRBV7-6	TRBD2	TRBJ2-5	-	TGTGCCAGCAGCTTAGAAGCGGGGGGGCCACAAGAGACCCAGTACTTC	CASSLEAGGPQETQYF
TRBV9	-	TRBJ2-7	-	TGTGCCAGCAGCGTAGCTACGGGTCGGGGACTCTACGAGCAGTACTTC	CASSVATGRGLYEQYF
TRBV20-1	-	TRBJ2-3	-	TGCAGTGCTGCCACGGGTGATACGCAGTATTTT	CSAATGDTQYF
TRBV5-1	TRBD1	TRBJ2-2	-	TGCGCCAGCAGCCGGGGACAGGCGAACACCGGGGAGCTGTTTTTT	CASSRGQANTGELFF
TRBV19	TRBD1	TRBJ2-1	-	TGTGCCAGTAGTTTGTACCACAGGGGGCTCGATGAGCAGTTCTTC	CASSLYHRGLDEQFF
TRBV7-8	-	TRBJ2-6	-	TGTGCCAGCAGCTTACGCGACACACCGAGCTCTGGGGCCAACGTCCTGACTTTC	CASSLRDTPSSGANVLTF
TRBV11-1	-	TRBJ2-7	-	TGTGCCAGCAGCTCCGGGATGGGGATCTACGAGCAGTACTTC	CASSSGMGIYEQYF
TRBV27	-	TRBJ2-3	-	TGTGCCAGCAGTTTGAGCGGGTGGGCAGATACGCAGTATTTT	CASSLSGWADTQYF
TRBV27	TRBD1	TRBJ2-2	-	TGTGCCAGCAGTTCACAGGGGGTTGGGACCGGGGAGCTGTTTTTT	CASSSQGVGTGELFF
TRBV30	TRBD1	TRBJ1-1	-	TGTGCCTGGAGCGGACAGGGTACGACTGAAGCTTTCTTT	CAWSGQGTTEAFF
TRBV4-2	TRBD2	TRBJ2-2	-	TGTGCCAGCAGCCAAGTAACTAGCGGGGGGTTCGGGGAGCTGTTTTTT	CASSQVTSGGFGELFF
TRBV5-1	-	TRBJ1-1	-	TGCGCCAGCAGCTTGGGGGGCTCGGCTGAAGCTTTCTTT	CASSLGGSAEAFF
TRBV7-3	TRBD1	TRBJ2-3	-	TGTGCCAGCAGCTCCCGATTAGGGACAGGTGACCTACGGGGCACAGATACGCAGTATTTT	CASSSRLGTGDLRGTDTQYF
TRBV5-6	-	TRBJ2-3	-	TGTGCCAGCAGCCTAAAGAGGACAGAAGGGCTCACAGATACGCAGTATTTT	CASSLKRTEGLTDTQYF
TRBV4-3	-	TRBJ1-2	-	TGCGCCAGCAGCCAAGAAAATTCAAACTATGGCTACACCTTC	CASSQENSNYGYTF
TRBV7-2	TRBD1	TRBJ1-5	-	TGTGCCAGCAGCGACAGGGTCGGCAATCAGCCCCAGCATTTT	CASSDRVGNQPQHF
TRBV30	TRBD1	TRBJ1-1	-	TGTGCCTGGAGTCTCGGACAGGGGGCCACTGAAGCTTTCTTT	CAWSLGQGATEAFF
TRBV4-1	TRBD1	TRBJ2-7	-	TGCGCCAGCAGCCCTCAGGGACAGGGGGCCCTCGAGCAGTACTTC	CASSPQGQGALEQYF